The following is a T cell receptor beta chain sequence with its context. The antigen remains undetermined. This sample was included in a study of cytomegalovirus exposure and HLA in healthy donors. The CDR3 spans 12 residues. V gave up 8 bases and J gave up 5 bases, with 13 bases separating them. CDR1 and CDR2 from the germline V gene are SEHNR and FQNEAQ (reference sequence). PCR primers comprised 60 Vbeta and 13 Jbeta primers. Data came from immunoSEQ multiplex PCR; TCRdb stores just in-frame clones and leaves some out. The sample holds about 120,000 clones; around 62% are singletons and the top ten take roughly 10%. Study-wide results and limits: For cytomegalovirus status, the classifier reportedly gave diagnoses with high specificity and sensitivity.

The V and J genes are TRBV7-9 and TRBJ2-7; the D gene is possibly TRBD2 (5 bases). The sequenced sample consisted of PBMCs. This clonotype originated in a woman aged 40-49 years in good health and CMV-seropositive. The CDR3 loop reads CASSQRAHEQYF. The CDR3 coding sequence is TGTGCCAGCTCCCAGAGGGCGCACGAGCAGTACTTC.